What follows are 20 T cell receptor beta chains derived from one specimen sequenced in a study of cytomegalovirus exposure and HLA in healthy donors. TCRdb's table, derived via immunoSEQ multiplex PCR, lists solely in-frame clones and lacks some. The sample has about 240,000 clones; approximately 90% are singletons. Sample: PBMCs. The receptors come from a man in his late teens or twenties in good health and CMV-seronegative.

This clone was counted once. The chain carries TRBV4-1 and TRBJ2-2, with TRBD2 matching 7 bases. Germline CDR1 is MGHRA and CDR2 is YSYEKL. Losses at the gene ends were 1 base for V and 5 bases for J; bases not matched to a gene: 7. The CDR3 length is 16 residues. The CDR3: CASSQAPAGRTGELFF. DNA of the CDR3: TGCGCCAGCAGCCAAGCCCCAGCGGGGAGGACCGGGGAGCTGTTTTTT.

The CDR3: CASSTGTVNSPLHF. CDR3 sequence (DNA): TGCGCCAGCAGCACCGGGACAGTAAATTCACCCCTCCACTTT. The rearrangement uses TRBV5-1 and TRBJ1-6; TRBD1 matches 7 bases. CDR3 length equals 14 residues. With 4 bases clipped from V and 7 bases from J, the junction kept 5 bases outside the gene matches. In germline, CDR1 is SGHRS, CDR2 YFSETQ.

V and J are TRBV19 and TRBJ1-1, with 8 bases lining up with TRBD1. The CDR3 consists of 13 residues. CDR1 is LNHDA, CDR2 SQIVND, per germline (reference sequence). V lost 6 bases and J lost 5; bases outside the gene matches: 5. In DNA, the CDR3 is TGTGCCAGTAGGATGGACAGGGAAACTGAAGCTTTCTTT. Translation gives CASRMDRETEAFF.

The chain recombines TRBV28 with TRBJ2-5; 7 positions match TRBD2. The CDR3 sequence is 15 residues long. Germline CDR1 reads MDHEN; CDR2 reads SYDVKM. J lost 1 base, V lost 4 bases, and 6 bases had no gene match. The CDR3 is CASSSPGTTQETQYF. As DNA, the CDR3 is TGTGCCAGCAGTTCCCCGGGGACTACCCAAGAGACCCAGTACTTC.

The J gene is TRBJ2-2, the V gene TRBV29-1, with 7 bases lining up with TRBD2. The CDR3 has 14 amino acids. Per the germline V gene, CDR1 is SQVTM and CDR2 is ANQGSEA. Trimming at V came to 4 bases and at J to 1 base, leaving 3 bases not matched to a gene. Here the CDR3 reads CSVGASGNTGELFF. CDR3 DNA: TGCAGCGTTGGAGCTAGCGGGAACACCGGGGAGCTGTTTTTT.

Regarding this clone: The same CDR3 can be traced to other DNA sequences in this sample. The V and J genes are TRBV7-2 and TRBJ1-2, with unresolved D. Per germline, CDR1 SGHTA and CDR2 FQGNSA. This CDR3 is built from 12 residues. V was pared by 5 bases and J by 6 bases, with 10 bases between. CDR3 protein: CASSPRTDGYTF. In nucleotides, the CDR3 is TGTGCCAGCAGCCCCCGCACGGATGGCTACACCTTC.

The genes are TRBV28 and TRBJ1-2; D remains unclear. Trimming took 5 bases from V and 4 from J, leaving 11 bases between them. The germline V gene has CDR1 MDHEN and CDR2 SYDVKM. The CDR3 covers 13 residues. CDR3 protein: CASSTTVTYGYTF. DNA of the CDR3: TGTGCCAGCAGTACCACTGTTACCTATGGCTACACCTTC.

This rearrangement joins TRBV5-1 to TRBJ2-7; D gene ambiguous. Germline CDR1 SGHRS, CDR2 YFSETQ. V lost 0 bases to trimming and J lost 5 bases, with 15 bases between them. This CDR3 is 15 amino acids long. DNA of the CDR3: TGCGCCAGCAGCTTGGCTTTATCAATCGGAGACGAGCAGTACTTC. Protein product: CASSLALSIGDEQYF.

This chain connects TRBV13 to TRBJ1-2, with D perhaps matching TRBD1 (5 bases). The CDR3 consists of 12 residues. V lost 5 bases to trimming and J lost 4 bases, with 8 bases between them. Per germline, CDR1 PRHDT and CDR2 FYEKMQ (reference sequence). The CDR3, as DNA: TGTGCCAGCAGCCGGGGGAGCTATGGCTACACCTTC. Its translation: CASSRGSYGYTF.

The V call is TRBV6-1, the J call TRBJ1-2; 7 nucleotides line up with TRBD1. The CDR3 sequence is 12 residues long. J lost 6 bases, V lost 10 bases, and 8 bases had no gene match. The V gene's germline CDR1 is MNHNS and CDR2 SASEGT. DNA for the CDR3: TGTGCCAATGACAGGGTTGGGAATGGCTACACCTTC. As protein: CANDRVGNGYTF.

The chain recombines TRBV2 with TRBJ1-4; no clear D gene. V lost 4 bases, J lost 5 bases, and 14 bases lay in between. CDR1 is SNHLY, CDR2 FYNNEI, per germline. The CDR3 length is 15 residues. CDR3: CASSGRTRTNEKLFF. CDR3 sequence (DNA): TGTGCCAGCAGTGGCCGAACCAGAACGAATGAAAAACTGTTTTTT.

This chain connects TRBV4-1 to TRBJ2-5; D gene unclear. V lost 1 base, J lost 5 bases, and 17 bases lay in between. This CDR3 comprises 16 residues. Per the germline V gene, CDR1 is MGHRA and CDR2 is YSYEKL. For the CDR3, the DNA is TGCGCCAGCAGCCAAGTTGCCCTAGGATTCCCGGAGACCCAGTACTTC. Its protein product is CASSQVALGFPETQYF.

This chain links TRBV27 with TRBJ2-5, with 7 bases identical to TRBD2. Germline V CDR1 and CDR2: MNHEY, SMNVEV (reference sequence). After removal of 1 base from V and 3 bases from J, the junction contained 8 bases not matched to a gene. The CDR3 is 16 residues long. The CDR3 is CASSLYGTGGEETQYF. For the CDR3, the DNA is TGTGCCAGCAGTTTATATGGGACGGGAGGAGAAGAGACCCAGTACTTC.

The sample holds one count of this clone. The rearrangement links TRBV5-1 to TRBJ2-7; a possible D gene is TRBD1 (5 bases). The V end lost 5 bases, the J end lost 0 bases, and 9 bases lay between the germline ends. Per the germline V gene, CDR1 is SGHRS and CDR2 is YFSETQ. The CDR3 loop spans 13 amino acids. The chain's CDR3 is CASRGQDSYEQYF. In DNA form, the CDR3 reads TGCGCCAGCAGAGGACAAGACTCCTACGAGCAGTACTTC.

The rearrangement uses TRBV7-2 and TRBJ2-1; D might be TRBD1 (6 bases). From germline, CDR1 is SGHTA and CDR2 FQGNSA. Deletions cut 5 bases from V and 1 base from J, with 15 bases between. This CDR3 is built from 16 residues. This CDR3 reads CASSAQGSGSYNEQFF. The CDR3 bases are TGTGCCAGCAGCGCACAGGGTTCGGGGTCCTACAATGAGCAGTTCTTC.

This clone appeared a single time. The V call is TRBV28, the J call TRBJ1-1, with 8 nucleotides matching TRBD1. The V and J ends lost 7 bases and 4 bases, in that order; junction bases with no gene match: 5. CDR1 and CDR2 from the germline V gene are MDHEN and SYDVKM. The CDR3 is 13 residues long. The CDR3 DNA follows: TGTGCCAGCATGGCAGGGGGCTTCACTGAAGCTTTCTTT. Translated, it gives CASMAGGFTEAFF.

This CDR3 reads CASSTQGTDNEQFF. CDR3 bases: TGTGCCAGCAGTACACAGGGGACGGACAATGAGCAGTTCTTC. V is TRBV5-4 and J is TRBJ2-1; 7 nucleotides agree with TRBD1. J gave up 5 bases and V 5 bases, and 7 bases lay outside the gene matches. Looked up from germline, CDR1 is SGHNT and CDR2 is YYREEE (reference sequence). CDR3 length: 14 amino acids.

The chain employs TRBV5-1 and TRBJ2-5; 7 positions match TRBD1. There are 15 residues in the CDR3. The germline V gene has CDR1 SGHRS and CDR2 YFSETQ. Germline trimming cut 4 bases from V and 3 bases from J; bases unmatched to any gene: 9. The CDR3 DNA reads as TGCGCCAGCAGCGAACTCCGGGACAGAAAAGAGACCCAGTACTTC. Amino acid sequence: CASSELRDRKETQYF.

CDR3 sequence: CASSPQGGREKLFF. The CDR3 coding sequence is TGTGCCAGCAGCCCTCAGGGGGGCAGGGAAAAACTGTTTTTT. The genes are TRBV2 and TRBJ1-4; 7 positions agree with TRBD1. V lost 6 bases and J lost 8; bases outside the gene matches: 9. Germline loops: CDR1 SNHLY, CDR2 FYNNEI. The CDR3 is made up of 14 amino acids.

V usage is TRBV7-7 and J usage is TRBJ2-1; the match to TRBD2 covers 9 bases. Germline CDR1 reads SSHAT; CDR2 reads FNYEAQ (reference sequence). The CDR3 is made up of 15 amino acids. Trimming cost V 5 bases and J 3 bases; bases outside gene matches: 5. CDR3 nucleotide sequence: TGTGCCAGCAGCCCACTAGCGGGTTTCTACAATGAGCAGTTCTTC. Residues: CASSPLAGFYNEQFF.